The rows below give T cell receptor beta chains drawn from one sample of a study of blood T cells in healthy people across ages. In TCRdb, the 5' RACE reads were re-called with MiXCR into one record per CDR3 protein. The sample lists about 730,000 distinct CDR3 sequences; roughly 43% were seen once. The material sequenced was blood. These receptors came from a woman in her fifties or sixties in good health. Each CDR3 is given with its conserved first and last residue. The D gene is left open where the match is weak. A row's size may be missing; if present it is once, few, many or a size class.

d_call: NA; v_call: TRBV29-1; clone_size: few; j_call: TRBJ1-6; cdr3_aa: CSVRTAHNSPLHF; cdr3_nt: TGCAGCGTCAGGACAGCGCATAATTCACCCCTCCACTTT
d_call: NA; v_call: TRBV7-2; clone_size: many; j_call: TRBJ2-6; cdr3_aa: CASSPSPRASGANVLTF; cdr3_nt: TGTGCCAGCAGCCCCTCCCCCAGGGCCTCTGGGGCCAACGTCCTGACTTTC
d_call: TRBD2; v_call: TRBV7-2; clone_size: many; j_call: TRBJ2-3; cdr3_aa: CASSLVGSGNTDTQYF; cdr3_nt: TGTGCCAGCAGCTTAGTAGGTAGCGGGAACACAGATACGCAGTATTTT
d_call: TRBD1; v_call: TRBV20-1; clone_size: few; j_call: TRBJ2-7; cdr3_aa: CSARPGQSYEQYF; cdr3_nt: TGCAGTGCTAGGCCGGGACAGAGCTACGAGCAGTACTTC
d_call: TRBD1; v_call: TRBV28; clone_size: NA; j_call: TRBJ2-7; cdr3_aa: CASSSNAGQVHEQYF; cdr3_nt: TGTGCCAGCAGTTCCAATGCGGGACAGGTTCACGAGCAGTACTTC
d_call: NA; v_call: TRBV18; clone_size: few; j_call: TRBJ2-6; cdr3_aa: CASSQDKAGANVLTF; cdr3_nt: TGTGCCAGCTCACAAGATAAGGCTGGGGCCAACGTCCTGACTTTC
d_call: TRBD2; v_call: TRBV20-1; clone_size: NA; j_call: TRBJ2-3; cdr3_aa: CSAREPGLAGGSSTDTRYF; cdr3_nt: TGCAGTGCTAGAGAACCGGGACTAGCGGGGGGGTCGAGCACAGATACGCGGTATTTT
d_call: TRBD2; v_call: TRBV18; clone_size: few; j_call: TRBJ2-5; cdr3_aa: CASSPPGSSGGQETQYF; cdr3_nt: TGTGCCAGCTCACCACCGGGCTCTAGCGGGGGACAAGAGACCCAGTACTTC
d_call: TRBD2; v_call: TRBV6-6; clone_size: NA; j_call: TRBJ2-7; cdr3_aa: CASTPAGGYEQYF; cdr3_nt: TGTGCCAGCACCCCAGCGGGAGGATACGAGCAGTACTTC
d_call: TRBD1; v_call: TRBV28; clone_size: NA; j_call: TRBJ2-5; cdr3_aa: CVSSPETGGVGRQYF; cdr3_nt: TGTGTCAGCAGTCCCGAGACAGGGGGCGTAGGCAGGCAGTACTTC
d_call: TRBD2; v_call: TRBV18; clone_size: few; j_call: TRBJ2-1; cdr3_aa: CASSPRAGESYNEQFF; cdr3_nt: TGTGCCAGCTCACCTCGAGCGGGAGAGTCCTACAATGAGCAGTTCTTC
d_call: NA; v_call: TRBV5-1; clone_size: NA; j_call: TRBJ2-2; cdr3_aa: CASSTFPGELFF; cdr3_nt: TGCGCCAGCAGCACCTTCCCGGGGGAGCTGTTTTTT
d_call: TRBD1; v_call: TRBV2; clone_size: few; j_call: TRBJ1-6; cdr3_aa: CASRRQGGSPLHF; cdr3_nt: TGTGCCAGCAGGAGACAGGGTGGATCACCCCTCCACTTT
d_call: TRBD1; v_call: TRBV6-2/TRBV6-3; clone_size: few; j_call: TRBJ1-4; cdr3_aa: CASSHGTGSEKLFF; cdr3_nt: TGTGCCAGCAGTCACGGGACAGGGAGTGAAAAACTGTTTTTT
d_call: TRBD2; v_call: TRBV7-3; clone_size: few; j_call: TRBJ2-1; cdr3_aa: CASSLSLAAYNEQFF; cdr3_nt: TGTGCCAGCAGCTTATCGCTAGCGGCTTACAATGAGCAGTTCTTC
d_call: TRBD1; v_call: TRBV24-1; clone_size: once; j_call: TRBJ2-7; cdr3_aa: CATNRDRAYEQYF; cdr3_nt: TGTGCCACCAACCGGGACAGGGCCTACGAGCAGTACTTC